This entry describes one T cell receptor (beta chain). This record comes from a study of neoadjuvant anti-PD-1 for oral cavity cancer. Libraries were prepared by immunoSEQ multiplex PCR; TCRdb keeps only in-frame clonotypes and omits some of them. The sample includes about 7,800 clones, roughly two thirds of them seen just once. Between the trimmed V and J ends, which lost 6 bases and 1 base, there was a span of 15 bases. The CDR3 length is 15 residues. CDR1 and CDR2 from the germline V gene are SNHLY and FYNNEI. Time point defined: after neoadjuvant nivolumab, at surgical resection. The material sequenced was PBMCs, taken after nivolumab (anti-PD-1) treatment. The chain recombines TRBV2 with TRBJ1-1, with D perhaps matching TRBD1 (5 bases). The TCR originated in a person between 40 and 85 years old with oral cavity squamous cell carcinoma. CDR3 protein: CASRSSRVTNTEAFF. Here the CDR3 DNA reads TGTGCCAGCAGGAGTTCCAGGGTGACGAACACTGAAGCTTTCTTT.